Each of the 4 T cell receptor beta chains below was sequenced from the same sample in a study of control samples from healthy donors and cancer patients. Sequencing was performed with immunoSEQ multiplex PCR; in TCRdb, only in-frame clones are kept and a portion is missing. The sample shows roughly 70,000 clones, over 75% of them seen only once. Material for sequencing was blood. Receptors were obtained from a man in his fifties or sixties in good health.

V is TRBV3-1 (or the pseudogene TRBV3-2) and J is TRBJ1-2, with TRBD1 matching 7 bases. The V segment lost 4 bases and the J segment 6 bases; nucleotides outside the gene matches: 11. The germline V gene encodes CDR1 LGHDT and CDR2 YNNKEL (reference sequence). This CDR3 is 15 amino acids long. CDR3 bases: TGTGCCAGCAGCCTGGGTGGAGGGGGCAGGGATGGCTACACCTTC. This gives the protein CASSLGGGGRDGYTF.

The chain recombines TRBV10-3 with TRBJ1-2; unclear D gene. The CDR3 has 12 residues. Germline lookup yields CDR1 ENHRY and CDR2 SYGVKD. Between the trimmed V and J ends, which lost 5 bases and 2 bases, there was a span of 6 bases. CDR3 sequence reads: CAISTSNYGYTF. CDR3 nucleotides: TGTGCCATCAGTACTTCAAACTATGGCTACACCTTC.

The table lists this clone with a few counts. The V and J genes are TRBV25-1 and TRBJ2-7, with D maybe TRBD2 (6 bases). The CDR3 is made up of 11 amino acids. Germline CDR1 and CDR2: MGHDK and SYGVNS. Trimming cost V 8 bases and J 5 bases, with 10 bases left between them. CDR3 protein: CASGGRNEQYF. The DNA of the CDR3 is TGTGCCAGCGGAGGGAGGAACGAGCAGTACTTC.

CDR3 DNA sequence: TGTGCCAGCAGCGTGTCTGGGCGGGACAACGAGCAGTACTTC. Translation: CASSVSGRDNEQYF. V and J are TRBV9 and TRBJ2-7, with D perhaps being TRBD1 or TRBD2 (6 bases each). Germline V CDR1 and CDR2: SGDLS, YYNGEE. The CDR3 length is 14 residues. The V end lost 2 bases, the J end lost 5 bases, and 14 bases lay between the germline ends.